These T cell receptor beta chains were read from a single sample in a study of cytomegalovirus exposure and HLA in healthy donors. The repertoire was sequenced with immunoSEQ multiplex PCR; TCRdb's copy has only in-frame clones and lacks some. The sample holds about 190,000 clones, approximately 84% seen once. The sample consisted of PBMCs. The receptor source for this set is a woman between 50 and 59 years old in good health and CMV-seropositive. Each CDR3 is given with its conserved first and last residue. A D gene is named only where the DNA matches it firmly. Clone size is not always given. Where it is, it says once, few, many or a class for expanded clones.

-	TRBV25-1	-	TRBJ2-1	CASSDQGGTIYNEQFF	TGTGCCAGCAGTGATCAGGGGGGTACTATTTACAATGAGCAGTTCTTC
-	TRBV15	TRBD1	TRBJ1-5	CATSRERQGINQPQHF	TGTGCCACCAGCAGAGAACGACAGGGAATCAATCAGCCCCAGCATTTT
-	TRBV15	TRBD1	TRBJ2-1	CATSSRYGQGAPYNEQFF	TGTGCCACCAGCAGCCGGTACGGTCAGGGGGCCCCCTACAATGAGCAGTTCTTC
-	TRBV11-2	TRBD2	TRBJ2-3	CASSPYGTSGGPSTDTQYF	TGTGCCAGCAGCCCATACGGGACTAGCGGGGGCCCGAGCACAGATACGCAGTATTTT
-	TRBV12-5	TRBD1	TRBJ2-2	CASGFWDRVATGELFF	TGTGCTAGTGGTTTCTGGGACAGGGTGGCCACCGGGGAGCTGTTTTTT
once	TRBV4-1	TRBD1	TRBJ2-2	CASSPEDRANTGELFF	TGCGCCAGCAGCCCAGAGGACAGGGCGAACACCGGGGAGCTGTTTTTT
-	TRBV2	-	TRBJ1-1	CASSPSGIGVNTEAFF	TGTGCCAGCAGTCCAAGTGGGATCGGGGTGAACACTGAAGCTTTCTTT
-	TRBV7-9	-	TRBJ1-1	CASSFSLGGLDEAFF	TGTGCCAGCAGCTTCTCTCTGGGGGGGTTAGATGAAGCTTTCTTT
-	TRBV2	TRBD1	TRBJ1-4	CASSLQQGAGEKLFF	TGTGCCAGCAGCTTACAACAGGGGGCTGGTGAAAAACTGTTTTTT
-	TRBV9	-	TRBJ1-4	CANSVAGGTQGANEKLFF	TGTGCCAACAGCGTAGCTGGCGGGACCCAGGGAGCTAATGAAAAACTGTTTTTT
-	TRBV29-1	-	TRBJ1-1	CSVEVRGTEAFF	TGCAGCGTTGAAGTAAGAGGGACTGAAGCTTTCTTT
-	TRBV29-1	-	TRBJ1-2	CSVDPPENGYTF	TGCAGCGTTGACCCCCCGGAGAATGGCTACACCTTC
-	TRBV19	TRBD1	TRBJ1-3	CASSIIGQGNTIYF	TGTGCCAGTAGTATTATCGGACAGGGGAACACCATATATTTT
-	TRBV7-2	-	TRBJ2-1	CASSPRQAGEQFF	TGTGCCAGCAGCCCGAGACAGGCGGGTGAGCAGTTCTTC
-	TRBV7-9	TRBD1	TRBJ1-1	CASSLGTGGVNTEAFF	TGTGCCAGCAGCTTAGGGACAGGGGGGGTGAACACTGAAGCTTTCTTT
-	TRBV4-3	-	TRBJ1-4	CASSQSRGNEKLFF	TGCGCCAGCAGCCAATCACGGGGGAATGAAAAACTGTTTTTT